This T cell receptor beta chain was recovered during a study of cytomegalovirus exposure and HLA in healthy donors. Method: immunoSEQ multiplex PCR; TCRdb's copy keeps in-frame clones and lacks some. Here the sample spans more than 250,000 clones, 80% to 90% being singletons. The CDR3 consists of 11 residues. V was pared by 5 bases and J by 4 bases, with 5 bases between. CDR1 MNHEY and CDR2 SVGAGI come from the germline V gene. This sequence originates from a woman in her late teens or twenties in good health and CMV-seronegative. The source material was PBMCs. The gene calls are TRBV6-5 and TRBJ1-2; D gene unclear. CDR3 in amino acids: CASSDTYGYTF. The DNA of the CDR3 is TGTGCCAGCAGTGACACCTATGGCTACACCTTC.